Below, one T cell receptor (beta chain) is given with its context. Its specificity is not known. This sample was taken from a study of cytomegalovirus exposure and HLA in healthy donors. CDR3 length: 15 amino acids. The V gene's germline CDR1 is MNHEY and CDR2 SMNVEV (reference sequence). The V and J ends lost 9 bases and 2 bases, in that order; junction bases with no gene match: 7. The PCR had 60 Vbeta and 13 Jbeta primers. Clones were read by immunoSEQ multiplex PCR, and TCRdb kept only the in-frame ones, dropping some. The sample holds under 200,000 clones, 60% to 85% seen once. Healthy bone marrow donors formed the donor group. Donors were ostensibly healthy at sampling, although undocumented immune exposures were probable. Study observations and caveats: Analysis was carried out at a later point, and it linked a missense DCLRE1C variant to TCR beta V- and J-gene trimming. Accounts indicate the classifier identified cytomegalovirus status with strong specificity and sensitivity.

The chain is built from TRBV27 and TRBJ2-7, with 13 bases that match TRBD2. The sequenced material came from PBMCs. This receptor was taken from a female donor in good health and CMV-seronegative. Here the CDR3 reads CASHPTSGGAYEQYF. The CDR3 DNA follows: TGTGCCAGTCACCCCACTAGCGGGGGGGCCTACGAGCAGTACTTC.